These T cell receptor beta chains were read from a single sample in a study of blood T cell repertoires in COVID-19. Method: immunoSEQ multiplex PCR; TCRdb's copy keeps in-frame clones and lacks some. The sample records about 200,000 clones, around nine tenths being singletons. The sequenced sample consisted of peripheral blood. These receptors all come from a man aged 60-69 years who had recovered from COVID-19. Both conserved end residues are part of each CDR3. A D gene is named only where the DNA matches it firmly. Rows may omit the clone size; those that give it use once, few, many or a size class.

CDR3 protein: CASSAYREYQETQYF
CDR3 DNA: TGTGCCAGCAGTGCGTACAGGGAGTACCAAGAGACCCAGTACTTC
D gene: NA
clone size: NA
V gene: TRBV5-6
J gene: TRBJ2-5

CDR3 protein: CATSDTGLASEQFF
CDR3 DNA: TGTGCCACCAGTGATACGGGACTAGCGTCTGAGCAGTTCTTC
D gene: TRBD2
clone size: NA
V gene: TRBV24-1
J gene: TRBJ2-1

CDR3 protein: CASSSPSYEQYF
CDR3 DNA: TGCGCCAGCAGCTCCCCGTCCTACGAGCAGTACTTC
D gene: NA
clone size: once
V gene: TRBV5-1
J gene: TRBJ2-7

CDR3 protein: CASYQIRGEKLFF
CDR3 DNA: TGTGCCAGCTACCAGATCAGGGGTGAAAAACTGTTTTTT
D gene: NA
clone size: NA
V gene: TRBV6-5
J gene: TRBJ1-4

CDR3 protein: CASSRGQGGDGYTF
CDR3 DNA: TGTGCCAGCAGCCGAGGACAGGGAGGTGATGGCTACACCTTC
D gene: TRBD1
clone size: few
V gene: TRBV7-9
J gene: TRBJ1-2

CDR3 protein: CTSSHEAASYEQYF
CDR3 DNA: TGCACCAGCAGCCATGAAGCCGCTTCCTACGAGCAGTACTTC
D gene: NA
clone size: NA
V gene: TRBV1
J gene: TRBJ2-7

CDR3 protein: CASSMSDSTSTDTQYF
CDR3 DNA: TGTGCCAGTAGTATGTCGGACAGCACTAGCACAGATACGCAGTATTTT
D gene: NA
clone size: NA
V gene: TRBV19
J gene: TRBJ2-3

CDR3 protein: CASRNLGGTGVHGYTF
CDR3 DNA: TGTGCCAGCAGAAACCTTGGGGGGACAGGGGTTCATGGCTACACCTTC
D gene: TRBD1
clone size: NA
V gene: TRBV27
J gene: TRBJ1-2

CDR3 protein: CASTDRGGLSGNTIYF
CDR3 DNA: TGTGCCAGTACCGACCGGGGAGGACTATCTGGAAACACCATATATTTT
D gene: NA
clone size: NA
V gene: TRBV19
J gene: TRBJ1-3

CDR3 protein: CASSLDRSSYEQYF
CDR3 DNA: TGTGCCAGCAGCTTGGACAGAAGCTCCTACGAGCAGTACTTC
D gene: NA
clone size: NA
V gene: TRBV7-2
J gene: TRBJ2-7

CDR3 protein: CASSLETNYGYTF
CDR3 DNA: TGTGCCAGCAGCCTAGAGACCAACTATGGCTACACCTTC
D gene: NA
clone size: NA
V gene: TRBV5-6
J gene: TRBJ1-2

CDR3 protein: CASSLAIQGTPLHF
CDR3 DNA: TGTGCCAGCAGCTTAGCGATACAGGGAACACCCCTCCACTTT
D gene: NA
clone size: NA
V gene: TRBV7-2
J gene: TRBJ1-6

CDR3 protein: CASRKVGEGQETQYF
CDR3 DNA: TGCGCCAGCAGAAAGGTCGGGGAGGGCCAAGAGACCCAGTACTTC
D gene: TRBD2
clone size: NA
V gene: TRBV5-1
J gene: TRBJ2-5

CDR3 protein: CASTGGTDTQYF
CDR3 DNA: TGTGCCAGCACGGGGGGAACAGATACGCAGTATTTT
D gene: TRBD2
clone size: NA
V gene: TRBV28
J gene: TRBJ2-3

CDR3 protein: CASSSDRALYGYTF
CDR3 DNA: TGTGCCAGCAGCAGCGACAGGGCGCTCTATGGCTACACCTTC
D gene: TRBD1
clone size: NA
V gene: TRBV7-2
J gene: TRBJ1-2

CDR3 protein: CASSFTPTGGGNQPQHF
CDR3 DNA: TGTGCCAGCAGTTTCACTCCGACGGGGGGTGGCAATCAGCCCCAGCATTTT
D gene: NA
clone size: NA
V gene: TRBV28
J gene: TRBJ1-5

CDR3 protein: CASSLRRVVETQYF
CDR3 DNA: TGTGCCAGCAGCTTACGCAGGGTCGTCGAGACCCAGTACTTC
D gene: NA
clone size: NA
V gene: TRBV7-2
J gene: TRBJ2-5

CDR3 protein: CASSLATGANSNYGYTF
CDR3 DNA: TGCGCCAGCAGCTTGGCAACAGGGGCTAATTCAAACTATGGCTACACCTTC
D gene: TRBD1
clone size: once
V gene: TRBV5-1
J gene: TRBJ1-2

CDR3 protein: CASSVGPGGVVNEQFF
CDR3 DNA: TGTGCCAGCAGCGTGGGGCCCGGGGGGGTCGTCAATGAGCAGTTCTTC
D gene: TRBD2
clone size: NA
V gene: TRBV9
J gene: TRBJ2-1

CDR3 protein: CASSEVGTGGNYGYTF
CDR3 DNA: TGTGCCAGCAGTGAGGTGGGCACAGGGGGGAACTATGGCTACACCTTC
D gene: TRBD1
clone size: NA
V gene: TRBV6-1
J gene: TRBJ1-2

CDR3 protein: CASSEATYEQYF
CDR3 DNA: TGTGCCAGCAGTGAAGCTACCTACGAGCAGTACTTC
D gene: NA
clone size: NA
V gene: TRBV6-1
J gene: TRBJ2-7

CDR3 protein: CASNRGRSTGELFF
CDR3 DNA: TGTGCCTCAAATAGAGGGCGTAGCACCGGGGAGCTGTTTTTT
D gene: NA
clone size: once
V gene: TRBV2
J gene: TRBJ2-2

CDR3 protein: CASSPYNEQFF
CDR3 DNA: TGTGCCAGCAGTCCTTACAATGAGCAGTTCTTC
D gene: NA
clone size: NA
V gene: TRBV7-2
J gene: TRBJ2-1

CDR3 protein: CASSLPSSGIYEQYF
CDR3 DNA: TGTGCCAGCAGTCTCCCCTCTAGCGGGATTTACGAGCAGTACTTC
D gene: TRBD2
clone size: NA
V gene: TRBV28
J gene: TRBJ2-7

CDR3 protein: CASSPVQGNEKLFF
CDR3 DNA: TGTGCCAGCTCACCGGTTCAGGGCAATGAAAAACTGTTTTTT
D gene: NA
clone size: NA
V gene: TRBV18
J gene: TRBJ1-4

CDR3 protein: CASSQGLQGRSYEQYF
CDR3 DNA: TGCGCCAGCAGCCAAGGATTACAGGGTAGGTCCTACGAGCAGTACTTC
D gene: NA
clone size: NA
V gene: TRBV5-1
J gene: TRBJ2-7

CDR3 protein: CASSLTGGKGYTF
CDR3 DNA: TGTGCCAGCAGTTTGACAGGGGGTAAAGGCTACACCTTC
D gene: TRBD1
clone size: NA
V gene: TRBV6-2/TRBV6-3
J gene: TRBJ1-2

CDR3 protein: CASSQVGSRANTIYF
CDR3 DNA: TGTGCCAGCAGCCAAGTCGGCTCCAGGGCCAACACCATATATTTT
D gene: NA
clone size: once
V gene: TRBV14
J gene: TRBJ1-3

CDR3 protein: CASSLAARDYNEQFF
CDR3 DNA: TGCGCCAGCAGCTTGGCCGCCAGGGATTACAATGAGCAGTTCTTC
D gene: NA
clone size: NA
V gene: TRBV5-1
J gene: TRBJ2-1

CDR3 protein: CASTTRQGAFRTGELFF
CDR3 DNA: TGTGCCAGTACGACCAGACAGGGGGCTTTTCGCACCGGGGAGCTGTTTTTT
D gene: TRBD1
clone size: once
V gene: TRBV19
J gene: TRBJ2-2

CDR3 protein: CSVGLAGGFRRNEQFF
CDR3 DNA: TGCAGCGTTGGACTAGCGGGAGGATTTCGTAGGAATGAGCAGTTCTTC
D gene: TRBD2
clone size: once
V gene: TRBV29-1
J gene: TRBJ2-1

CDR3 protein: CASSERTSGRGEDTQYF
CDR3 DNA: TGTGCCAGCAGTGAAAGGACTAGCGGGAGGGGAGAAGATACGCAGTATTTT
D gene: TRBD2
clone size: NA
V gene: TRBV2
J gene: TRBJ2-3

CDR3 protein: CASSLKDTQETQYF
CDR3 DNA: TGTGCCAGCAGCTTGAAAGACACTCAAGAGACCCAGTACTTC
D gene: NA
clone size: NA
V gene: TRBV5-4
J gene: TRBJ2-5

CDR3 protein: CASSRQGTGYTF
CDR3 DNA: TGTGCCAGCAGTAGACAGGGTACCGGCTACACCTTC
D gene: TRBD1
clone size: NA
V gene: TRBV12-3/TRBV12-4
J gene: TRBJ1-2

CDR3 protein: CASSLGLRVSGNTIYF
CDR3 DNA: TGTGCCAGCAGCTTAGGTCTCCGAGTCTCTGGAAACACCATATATTTT
D gene: NA
clone size: NA
V gene: TRBV11-2
J gene: TRBJ1-3

CDR3 protein: CASSRAGASTDTQYF
CDR3 DNA: TGTGCCAGCAGCCGAGCTGGGGCCAGCACAGATACGCAGTATTTT
D gene: NA
clone size: NA
V gene: TRBV7-3
J gene: TRBJ2-3

CDR3 protein: CASSEKAGGVWGTNEQFF
CDR3 DNA: TGTGCCAGCAGTGAAAAAGCGGGAGGCGTGTGGGGTACCAATGAGCAGTTCTTC
D gene: TRBD2
clone size: NA
V gene: TRBV2
J gene: TRBJ2-1

CDR3 protein: CASSESGQLGGYTF
CDR3 DNA: TGTGCCAGCAGTGAATCGGGACAGTTGGGTGGCTACACCTTC
D gene: TRBD1
clone size: NA
V gene: TRBV6-1
J gene: TRBJ1-2

CDR3 protein: CASSQGALTNEKLFF
CDR3 DNA: TGTGCCAGCAGCCAAGGTGCACTGACTAATGAAAAACTGTTTTTT
D gene: NA
clone size: few
V gene: TRBV3-1/TRBV3-2
J gene: TRBJ1-4

CDR3 protein: CASSSLREGVVYEQYF
CDR3 DNA: TGTGCCAGCAGCTCTCTGAGGGAGGGGGTAGTTTACGAGCAGTACTTC
D gene: NA
clone size: NA
V gene: TRBV28
J gene: TRBJ2-7

CDR3 protein: CASSEELYRGRLGEAFF
CDR3 DNA: TGTGCCAGCAGTGAAGAGCTATACAGGGGGCGATTAGGTGAAGCTTTCTTT
D gene: TRBD1
clone size: NA
V gene: TRBV6-1
J gene: TRBJ1-1

CDR3 protein: CASSLFGTMSTDTQYF
CDR3 DNA: TGTGCCAGCAGCTTATTCGGGACTATGAGCACAGATACGCAGTATTTT
D gene: TRBD2
clone size: NA
V gene: TRBV7-8
J gene: TRBJ2-3

CDR3 protein: CATGDNYEQYF
CDR3 DNA: TGTGCCACCGGTGACAACTACGAGCAGTACTTC
D gene: NA
clone size: NA
V gene: TRBV19
J gene: TRBJ2-7

CDR3 protein: CATSVGTGGETDTQYF
CDR3 DNA: TGTGCCACCAGTGTGGGGACAGGGGGAGAGACAGATACACAGTATTTT
D gene: TRBD1
clone size: NA
V gene: TRBV24-1
J gene: TRBJ2-3

CDR3 protein: CASHRQGGLAGELFF
CDR3 DNA: TGTGCCAGTCATCGACAGGGGGGACTCGCCGGGGAGCTGTTTTTT
D gene: TRBD1
clone size: once
V gene: TRBV19
J gene: TRBJ2-2

CDR3 protein: CASSQSGQQYTLSDTQYF
CDR3 DNA: TGTGCCAGCAGCCAATCGGGACAACAGTACACTCTCTCAGATACGCAGTATTTT
D gene: NA
clone size: NA
V gene: TRBV7-2
J gene: TRBJ2-3

CDR3 protein: CASSPGQATEAFF
CDR3 DNA: TGCGCCAGCAGCCCGGGACAGGCGACTGAAGCTTTCTTT
D gene: TRBD1
clone size: NA
V gene: TRBV5-1
J gene: TRBJ1-1

CDR3 protein: CASIRSGPGGNTIYF
CDR3 DNA: TGTGCCAGCATCCGATCCGGCCCAGGGGGAAACACCATATATTTT
D gene: NA
clone size: NA
V gene: TRBV28
J gene: TRBJ1-3

CDR3 protein: CSVVSSGNTIYF
CDR3 DNA: TGCAGCGTCGTGAGCTCTGGAAACACCATATATTTT
D gene: NA
clone size: NA
V gene: TRBV29-1
J gene: TRBJ1-3

CDR3 protein: CASSRDSSYNEQFF
CDR3 DNA: TGTGCCAGCAGCCGTGACAGCTCCTACAATGAGCAGTTCTTC
D gene: NA
clone size: NA
V gene: TRBV7-3
J gene: TRBJ2-1

CDR3 protein: CASSLGAEAPPETQYF
CDR3 DNA: TGCGCCAGCAGCTTGGGGGCCGAAGCCCCACCGGAGACCCAGTACTTC
D gene: NA
clone size: NA
V gene: TRBV5-1
J gene: TRBJ2-5

CDR3 protein: CATSDFGGNQPQHF
CDR3 DNA: TGTGCCACCAGTGATTTTGGCGGGAATCAGCCCCAGCATTTT
D gene: NA
clone size: NA
V gene: TRBV24-1
J gene: TRBJ1-5

CDR3 protein: CASSAGTSGSNEQFF
CDR3 DNA: TGTGCCAGCAGCGCCGGGACTAGCGGGAGCAATGAGCAGTTCTTC
D gene: TRBD2
clone size: NA
V gene: TRBV5-4
J gene: TRBJ2-1

CDR3 protein: CASSAGQGPNTEAFF
CDR3 DNA: TGTGCCAGCAGCGCAGGACAGGGACCGAACACTGAAGCTTTCTTT
D gene: TRBD1
clone size: NA
V gene: TRBV7-6
J gene: TRBJ1-1